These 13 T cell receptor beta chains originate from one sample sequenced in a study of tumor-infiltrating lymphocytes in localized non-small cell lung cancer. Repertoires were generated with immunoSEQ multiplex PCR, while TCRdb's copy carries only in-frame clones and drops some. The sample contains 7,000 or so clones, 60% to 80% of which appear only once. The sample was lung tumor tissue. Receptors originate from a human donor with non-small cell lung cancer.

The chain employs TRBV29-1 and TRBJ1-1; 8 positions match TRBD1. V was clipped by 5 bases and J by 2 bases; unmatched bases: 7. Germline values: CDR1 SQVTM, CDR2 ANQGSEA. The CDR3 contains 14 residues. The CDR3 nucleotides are TGCAGCGTTATAGGTACAGGGGGTAACACTGAAGCTTTCTTT. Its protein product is CSVIGTGGNTEAFF.

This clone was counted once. The CDR3 DNA is TGTGCCAGCAGCAGGGACAGGGAGAACACTGAAGCTTTCTTT. Translating gives CASSRDRENTEAFF. This chain connects TRBV5-4 to TRBJ1-1; TRBD1 matches 9 bases. Germline CDR1 is SGHNT and CDR2 is YYREEE (reference sequence). CDR3 length: 14 amino acids. Germline trimming cut 4 bases from V and 1 base from J; bases unmatched to any gene: 2.

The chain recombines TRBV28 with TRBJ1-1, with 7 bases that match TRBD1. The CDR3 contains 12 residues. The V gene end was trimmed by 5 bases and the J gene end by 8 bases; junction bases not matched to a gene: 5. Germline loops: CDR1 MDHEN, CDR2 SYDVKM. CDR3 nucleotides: TGTGCCAGCAGTCTTTTGGACAGGGAAGCTTTCTTT. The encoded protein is CASSLLDREAFF.

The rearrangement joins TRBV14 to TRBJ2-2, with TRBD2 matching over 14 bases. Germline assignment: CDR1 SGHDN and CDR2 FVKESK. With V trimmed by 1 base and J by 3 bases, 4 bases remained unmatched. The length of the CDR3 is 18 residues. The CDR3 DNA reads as TGTGCCAGCAGCCAAGCACTGGGACTAGCGGGGGACACCGGGGAGCTGTTTTTT. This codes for CASSQALGLAGDTGELFF.

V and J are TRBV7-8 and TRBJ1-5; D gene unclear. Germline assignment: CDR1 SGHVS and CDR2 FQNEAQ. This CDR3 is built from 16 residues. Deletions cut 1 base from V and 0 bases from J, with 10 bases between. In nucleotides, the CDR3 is TGTGCCAGCAGCTTAGAGGACTGGCATAGCAATCAGCCCCAGCATTTT. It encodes CASSLEDWHSNQPQHF.

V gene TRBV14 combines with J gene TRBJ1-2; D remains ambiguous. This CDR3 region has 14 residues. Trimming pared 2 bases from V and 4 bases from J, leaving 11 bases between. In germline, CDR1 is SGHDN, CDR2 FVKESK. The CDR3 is CASSQFDEIYGYTF. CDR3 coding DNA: TGTGCCAGCAGCCAATTCGACGAGATCTATGGCTACACCTTC.

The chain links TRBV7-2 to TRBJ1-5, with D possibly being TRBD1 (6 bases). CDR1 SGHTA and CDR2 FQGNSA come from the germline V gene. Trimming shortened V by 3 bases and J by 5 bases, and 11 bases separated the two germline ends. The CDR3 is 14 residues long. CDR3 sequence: CASSFRGNDQPQHF. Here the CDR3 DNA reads TGTGCCAGCAGCTTCAGGGGAAACGATCAGCCCCAGCATTTT. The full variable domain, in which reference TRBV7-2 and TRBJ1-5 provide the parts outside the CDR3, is GAGVSQSPSNKVTEKGKDVELRCDPISGHTALYWYRQSLGQGLEFLIYFQGNSAPDKSGLPSDRFSAERTGGSVSTLTIQRTQQEDSAVYLCASSFRGNDQPQHFGDGTRLSIL.

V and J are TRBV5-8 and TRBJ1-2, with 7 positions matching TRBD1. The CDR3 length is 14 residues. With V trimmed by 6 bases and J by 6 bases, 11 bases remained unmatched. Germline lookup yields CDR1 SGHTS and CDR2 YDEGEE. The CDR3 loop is CASNWRVTGNGYTF. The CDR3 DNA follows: TGTGCCAGCAACTGGAGGGTGACAGGGAATGGCTACACCTTC.

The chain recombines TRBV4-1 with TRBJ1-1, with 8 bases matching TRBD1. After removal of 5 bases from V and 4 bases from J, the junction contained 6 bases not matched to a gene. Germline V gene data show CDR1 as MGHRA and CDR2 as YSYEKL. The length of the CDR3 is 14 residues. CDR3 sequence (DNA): TGCGCCAGCAGCTTAAATACAGGGGGCACTGAAGCTTTCTTT. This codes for CASSLNTGGTEAFF.

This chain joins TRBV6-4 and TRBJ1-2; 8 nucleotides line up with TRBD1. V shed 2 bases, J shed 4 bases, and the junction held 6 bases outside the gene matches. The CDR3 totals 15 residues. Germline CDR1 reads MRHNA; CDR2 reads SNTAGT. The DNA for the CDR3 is TGTGCCAGCAGTGACACAGGGGGATTCAGCTATGGCTACACCTTC. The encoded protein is CASSDTGGFSYGYTF.

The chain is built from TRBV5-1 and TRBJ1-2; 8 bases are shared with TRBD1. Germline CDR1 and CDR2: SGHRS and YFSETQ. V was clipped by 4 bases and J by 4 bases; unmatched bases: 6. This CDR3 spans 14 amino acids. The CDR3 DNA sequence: TGCGCCAGCAGCAGCGGACAGGGTGGCTATGGCTACACCTTC. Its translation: CASSSGQGGYGYTF. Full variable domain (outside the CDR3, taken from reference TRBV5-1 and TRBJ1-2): KAGVTQTPRYLIKTRGQQVTLSCSPISGHRSVSWYQQTPGQGLQFLFEYFSETQRNKGNFPGRFSGRQFSNSRSEMNVSTLELGDSALYLCASSSGQGGYGYTFGSGTRLTVV.

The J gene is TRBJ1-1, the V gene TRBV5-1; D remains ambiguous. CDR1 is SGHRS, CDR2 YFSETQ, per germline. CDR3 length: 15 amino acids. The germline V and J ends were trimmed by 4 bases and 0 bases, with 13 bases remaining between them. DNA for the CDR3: TGCGCCAGCAGCCCCACGATCCAGATGAACACTGAAGCTTTCTTT. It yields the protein CASSPTIQMNTEAFF.

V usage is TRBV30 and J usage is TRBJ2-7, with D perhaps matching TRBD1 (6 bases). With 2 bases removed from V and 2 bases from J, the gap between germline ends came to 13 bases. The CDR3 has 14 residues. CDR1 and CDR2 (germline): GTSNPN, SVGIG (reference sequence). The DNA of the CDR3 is TGTGCCTGGAGTACGCCGACAGGAACCTACGAGCAGTACTTC. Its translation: CAWSTPTGTYEQYF.